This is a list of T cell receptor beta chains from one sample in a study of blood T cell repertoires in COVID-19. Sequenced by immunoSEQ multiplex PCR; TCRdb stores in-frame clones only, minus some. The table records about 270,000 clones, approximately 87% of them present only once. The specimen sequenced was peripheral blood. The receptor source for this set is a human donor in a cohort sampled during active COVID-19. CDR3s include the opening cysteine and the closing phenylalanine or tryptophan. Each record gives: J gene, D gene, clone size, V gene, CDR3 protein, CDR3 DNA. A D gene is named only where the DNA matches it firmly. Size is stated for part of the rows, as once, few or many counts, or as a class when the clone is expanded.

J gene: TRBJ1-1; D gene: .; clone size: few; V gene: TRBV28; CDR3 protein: CASSLRQLEAFF; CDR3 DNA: TGTGCCAGCAGTTTGCGACAGCTAGAAGCTTTCTTT
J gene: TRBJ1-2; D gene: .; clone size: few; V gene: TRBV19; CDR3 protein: CASSPGQNGNYGYTF; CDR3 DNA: TGTGCCAGTAGTCCTGGACAGAACGGGAACTATGGCTACACCTTC
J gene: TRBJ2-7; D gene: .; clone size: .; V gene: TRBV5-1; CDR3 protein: CASSRSGTYEQYF; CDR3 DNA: TGCGCCAGCAGCCGAAGCGGTACCTACGAGCAGTACTTC
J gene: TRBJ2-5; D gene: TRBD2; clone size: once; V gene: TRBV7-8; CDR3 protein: CASSPLTRLADQETQYF; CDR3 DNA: TGTGCCAGCAGCCCCCTGACAAGACTAGCAGACCAAGAGACCCAGTACTTC
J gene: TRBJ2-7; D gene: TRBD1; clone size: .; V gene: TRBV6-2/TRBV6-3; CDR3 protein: CASSHNRDRAYEQYF; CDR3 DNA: TGTGCCAGCAGCCATAACCGGGACAGGGCCTACGAGCAGTACTTC
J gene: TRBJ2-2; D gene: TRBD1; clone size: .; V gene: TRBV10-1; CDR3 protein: CASRADRGRIGDTGELFF; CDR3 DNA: TGCGCCAGCAGGGCGGACAGGGGGCGGATCGGGGACACCGGGGAGCTGTTTTTT
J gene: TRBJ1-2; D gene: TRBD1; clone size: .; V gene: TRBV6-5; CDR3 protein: CASTQGGYYGYTF; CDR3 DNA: TGTGCCAGCACCCAAGGGGGCTACTATGGCTACACCTTC
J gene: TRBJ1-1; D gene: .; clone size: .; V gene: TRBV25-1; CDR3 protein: CASKKGPWDTEAFF; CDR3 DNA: TGTGCCAGCAAAAAGGGGCCTTGGGACACTGAAGCTTTCTTT
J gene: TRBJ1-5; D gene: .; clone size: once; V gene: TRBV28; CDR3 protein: CASSLFLGGSYSNQPQHF; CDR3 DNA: TGTGCCAGCAGTTTATTCTTGGGGGGATCTTATAGCAATCAGCCCCAGCATTTT
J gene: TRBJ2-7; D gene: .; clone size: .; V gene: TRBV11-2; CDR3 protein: CASSPNRVNDEQYF; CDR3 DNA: TGTGCCAGCAGCCCAAACCGGGTGAACGACGAGCAGTACTTC
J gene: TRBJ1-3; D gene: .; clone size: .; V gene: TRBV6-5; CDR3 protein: CASSFRTESSGNTIYF; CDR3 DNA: TGTGCCAGCAGTTTCCGGACAGAAAGCTCTGGAAACACCATATATTTT
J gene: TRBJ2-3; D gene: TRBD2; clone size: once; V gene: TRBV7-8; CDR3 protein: CASSGRSGATDTQYF; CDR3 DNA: TGTGCCAGCAGCGGACGCAGCGGGGCCACAGATACGCAGTATTTT
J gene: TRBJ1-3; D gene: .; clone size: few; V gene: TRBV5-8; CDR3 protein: CASSLEGVRGNTIYF; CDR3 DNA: TGTGCCAGCAGCTTGGAGGGGGTGAGGGGAAACACCATATATTTT
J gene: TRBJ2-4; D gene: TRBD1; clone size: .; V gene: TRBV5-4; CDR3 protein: CASSETGPNIQYF; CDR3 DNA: TGTGCCAGCAGCGAGACAGGGCCCAACATTCAGTACTTC
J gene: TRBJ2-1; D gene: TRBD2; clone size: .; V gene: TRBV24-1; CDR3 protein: CATSEGLGEQFF; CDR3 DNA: TGTGCCACCAGTGAAGGACTAGGTGAGCAGTTCTTC
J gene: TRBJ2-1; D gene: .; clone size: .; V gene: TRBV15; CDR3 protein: CATSRERGYNEQFF; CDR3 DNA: TGTGCCACCAGCAGAGAAAGGGGCTACAATGAGCAGTTCTTC
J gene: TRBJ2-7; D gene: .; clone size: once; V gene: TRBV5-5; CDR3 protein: CASSLAPGPYEQYF; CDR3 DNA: TGTGCCAGCAGCTTGGCCCCAGGGCCCTACGAGCAGTACTTC
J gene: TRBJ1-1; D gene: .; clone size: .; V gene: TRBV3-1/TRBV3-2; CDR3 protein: CASSQVRRNTEAFF; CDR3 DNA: TGTGCCAGCAGCCAAGTACGGAGGAACACTGAAGCTTTCTTT
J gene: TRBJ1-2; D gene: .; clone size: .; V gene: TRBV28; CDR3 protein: CASSFSSYYGYTF; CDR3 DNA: TGTGCCAGCAGTTTTAGCAGCTACTATGGCTACACCTTC
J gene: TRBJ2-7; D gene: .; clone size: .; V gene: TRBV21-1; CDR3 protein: CASSNRKTSGKFYEQYF; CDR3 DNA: TGTGCCAGCAGCAACCGGAAGACTAGCGGGAAGTTTTACGAGCAGTACTTC
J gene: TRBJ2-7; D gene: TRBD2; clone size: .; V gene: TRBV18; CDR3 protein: CASSPKAGGPGGEQYF; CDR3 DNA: TGTGCCAGCTCACCAAAAGCGGGAGGGCCAGGAGGCGAGCAGTACTTC
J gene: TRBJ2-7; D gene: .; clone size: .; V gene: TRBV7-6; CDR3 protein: CASSPTRGSYEQYF; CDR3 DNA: TGTGCCAGCAGCCCCACCAGGGGCTCCTACGAGCAGTACTTC
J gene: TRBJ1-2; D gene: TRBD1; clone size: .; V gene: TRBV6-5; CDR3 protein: CATRQGPGGYTF; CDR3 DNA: TGTGCCACTAGACAGGGACCGGGAGGCTACACCTTC
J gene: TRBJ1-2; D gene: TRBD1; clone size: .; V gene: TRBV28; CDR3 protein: CASRGGQGVYGYTF; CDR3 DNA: TGTGCCTCTAGGGGGGGACAGGGGGTGTATGGCTACACCTTC
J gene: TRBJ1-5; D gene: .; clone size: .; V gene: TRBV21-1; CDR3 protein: CASSLQGTRTVSNQPQHF; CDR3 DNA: TGTGCCAGCAGTCTACAGGGTACGAGAACCGTTAGCAATCAGCCCCAGCATTTT
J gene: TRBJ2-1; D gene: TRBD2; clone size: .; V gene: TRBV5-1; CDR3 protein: CASSLVGRADEQFF; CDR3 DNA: TGCGCCAGCAGCTTGGTCGGGAGGGCCGATGAGCAGTTCTTC
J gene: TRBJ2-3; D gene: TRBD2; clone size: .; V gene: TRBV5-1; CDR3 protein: CASSTGTSGSSRPDTQYF; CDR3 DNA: TGCGCCAGCAGCACCGGGACTAGCGGGAGTTCCCGTCCCGATACGCAGTATTTT
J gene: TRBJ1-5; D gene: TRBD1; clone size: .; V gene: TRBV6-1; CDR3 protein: CASSVTWTGGFQPQHF; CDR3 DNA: TGTGCCAGCAGTGTTACCTGGACAGGGGGATTTCAGCCCCAGCATTTT
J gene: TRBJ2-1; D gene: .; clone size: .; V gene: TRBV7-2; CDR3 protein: CASSFFTGTYNEQFF; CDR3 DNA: TGTGCCAGCAGCTTTTTTACGGGGACCTACAATGAGCAGTTCTTC
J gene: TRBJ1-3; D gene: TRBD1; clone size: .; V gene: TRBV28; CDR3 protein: CASSVRGSGGNTIYF; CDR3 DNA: TGTGCCAGCAGCGTCAGGGGGAGTGGTGGAAACACCATATATTTT
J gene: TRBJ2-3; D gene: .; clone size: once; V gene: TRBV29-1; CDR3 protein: CSVRTVRTDTQYF; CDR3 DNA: TGCAGCGTTCGGACAGTCCGCACAGATACGCAGTATTTT
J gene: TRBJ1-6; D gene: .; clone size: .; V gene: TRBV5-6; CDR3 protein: CASSPWAENSPLHF; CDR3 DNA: TGTGCCAGCAGCCCCTGGGCAGAAAATTCACCCCTCCACTTT
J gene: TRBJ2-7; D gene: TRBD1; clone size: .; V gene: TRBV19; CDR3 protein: CASSFGTGGYEQYF; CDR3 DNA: TGTGCCAGTAGTTTCGGGACAGGGGGCTACGAGCAGTACTTC
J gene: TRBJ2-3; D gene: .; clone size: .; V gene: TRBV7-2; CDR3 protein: CASSLLAADTQYF; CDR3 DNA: TGTGCCAGCAGCCTCTTAGCGGCAGATACGCAGTATTTT
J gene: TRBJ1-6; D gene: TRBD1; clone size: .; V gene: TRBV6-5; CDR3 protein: CASSLQGRYSPLHF; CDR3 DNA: TGTGCCAGCAGCCTACAGGGGAGGTACTCACCCCTCCACTTT
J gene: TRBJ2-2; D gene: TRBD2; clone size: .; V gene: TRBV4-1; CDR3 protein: CASSQGSLAGVTGELFF; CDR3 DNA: TGCGCCAGCAGCCAAGGTTCACTAGCGGGAGTTACCGGGGAGCTGTTTTTT
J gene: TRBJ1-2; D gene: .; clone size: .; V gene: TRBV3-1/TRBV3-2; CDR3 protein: CASSSRVSNYGYTF; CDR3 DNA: TGTGCCAGCAGCAGCAGGGTGTCTAACTATGGCTACACCTTC
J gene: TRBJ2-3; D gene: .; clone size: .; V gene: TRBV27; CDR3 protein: CASSSELSSTDTQYF; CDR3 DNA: TGTGCCAGCAGTTCTGAGTTATCAAGCACAGATACGCAGTATTTT
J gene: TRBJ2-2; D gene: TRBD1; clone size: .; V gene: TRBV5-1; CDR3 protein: CASSSLQGASGELFF; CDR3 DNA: TGCGCCAGCAGCTCGTTACAGGGGGCATCCGGGGAGCTGTTTTTT
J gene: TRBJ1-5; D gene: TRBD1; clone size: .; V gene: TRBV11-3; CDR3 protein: CASTSGQATGNQPQHF; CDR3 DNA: TGTGCCAGCACGTCGGGACAGGCGACGGGCAATCAGCCCCAGCATTTT
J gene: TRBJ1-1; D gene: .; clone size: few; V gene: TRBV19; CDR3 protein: CASTVLGGDTEAFF; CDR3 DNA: TGTGCCAGTACTGTCCTGGGGGGTGACACTGAAGCTTTCTTT
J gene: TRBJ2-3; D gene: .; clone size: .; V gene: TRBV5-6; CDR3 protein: CASTLGRSVRDTQYF; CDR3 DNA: TGTGCCAGCACCTTAGGGAGGTCCGTCCGGGATACGCAGTATTTT
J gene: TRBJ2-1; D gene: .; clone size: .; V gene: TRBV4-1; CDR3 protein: CASSQGLLNEQFF; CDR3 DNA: TGCGCCAGCAGCCAGGGACTCCTCAATGAGCAGTTCTTC
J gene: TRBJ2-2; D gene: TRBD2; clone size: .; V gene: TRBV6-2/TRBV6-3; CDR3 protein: CASSLAGTGELFF; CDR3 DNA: TGTGCCAGCAGCCTAGCGGGGACCGGGGAGCTGTTTTTT
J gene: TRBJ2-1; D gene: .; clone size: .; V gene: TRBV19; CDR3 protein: CATKMGGSYNEQFF; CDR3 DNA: TGTGCCACCAAAATGGGGGGCTCCTACAATGAGCAGTTCTTC
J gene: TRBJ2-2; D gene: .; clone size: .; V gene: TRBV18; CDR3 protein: CASSPGLGDTGELFF; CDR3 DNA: TGTGCCAGCTCACCGGGCTTGGGAGACACCGGGGAGCTGTTTTTT
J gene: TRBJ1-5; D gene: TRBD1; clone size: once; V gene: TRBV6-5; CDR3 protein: CASSDRGPNQPQHF; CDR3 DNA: TGTGCCAGCTCGGACAGGGGACCTAATCAGCCCCAGCATTTT
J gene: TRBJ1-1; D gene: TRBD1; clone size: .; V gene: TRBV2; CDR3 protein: CASSGDRGYTEAFF; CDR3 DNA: TGTGCCAGCAGCGGGGACAGGGGCTACACTGAAGCTTTCTTT
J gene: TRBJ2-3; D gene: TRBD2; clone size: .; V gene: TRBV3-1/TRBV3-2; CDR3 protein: CASSPERDGTDTQYF; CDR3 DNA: TGTGCCAGCAGCCCAGAGCGGGACGGCACAGATACGCAGTATTTT
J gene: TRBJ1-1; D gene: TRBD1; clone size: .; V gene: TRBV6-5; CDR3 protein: CASRGSGGLTTEAFF; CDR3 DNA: TGTGCCAGCAGAGGGTCAGGGGGCCTGACCACTGAAGCTTTCTTT